Listed here is a single T cell receptor (beta chain). Measured with immunoSEQ multiplex PCR; TCRdb has only the in-frame clones, and not every one. The table lists more than 8,000 clones, over 55% of them singletons. The record originates from a study of CD4+ T cells in melanoma. This CDR3 has 15 amino acids. Germline V CDR1 and CDR2: LGHNT, FRNRAP. Trimming pared 8 bases from V and 3 bases from J, leaving 20 bases between. The material sequenced was cells from a culture (not recorded whether cultured in vitro). The chain uses TRBV12-5 and TRBJ2-7; D could derive from TRBD1 or TRBD2 (7 bases each). The clonotype was recovered from a human donor with melanoma. The CDR3 nucleotides are TGTGCTAGTAGGGGGCCTAGGGGGGGCCTCTACGAGCAGTACTTC. Translating gives CASRGPRGGLYEQYF.